This T cell receptor beta chain was obtained from a study of breast tumors, draining lymph nodes, adjacent tissues (dated by TCRdb to 2016 to 2017). Regarding the complete study: TCR beta repertoires were compared across tumor, adjacent nontumor tissue and axillary lymph nodes obtained from breast cancer patients. In human breast cancer, the study set out to evaluate how tumor, surrounding tissue and draining lymph node repertoires relate to one another and whether T cells may move between these sites. The full study reports these points: The data were considered consistent with most tumor T cells being derived from the lymph node and subsequently expanding within tumor tissue. In luminal-like breast cancer, tumor and nontumor tissue repertoires resembled each other significantly more than in basal-like breast cancer. The conclusion that tumor T cells originate in lymph nodes was framed as consistent with a hypothesis rather than directly demonstrated. Tumors showed preferential V and J gene usage, and their T-cell repertoire diversity fell below that of lymph nodes yet above that of nontumor tissue.

Sequencer: Illumina HiSeq 2000. TCR beta chain libraries were generated by multiplex PCR amplification. The amplified TCR beta chain products were analyzed by high-throughput sequencing. In-frame beta chains were kept once TCRdb had trimmed the public reads at Q25 with fastp and called clones with MiXCR. Identical CDR3 proteins give one entry, which carries the most common genes and DNA. The sample table lists 200,000 to 300,000 distinct CDR3 sequences, 30% of them with a count of one. In total, the top ten clones hold roughly 1.2% of the sample. Lymph node samples came from the axillary draining lymph nodes of breast cancer patients. This clonotype was counted at least ten times. Its antigen target is currently unknown. No much larger clone exists at a distance of one base, and base qualities are not known. V and J are trimmed by 5 bases and 3 bases, and the gene matches miss 8 bases of the junction. The germline V gene (reference sequence) sets CDR1 to SGHNT and CDR2 to YYREEE. From cysteine to phenylalanine, the CDR3 is 15 amino acids long. Only CDR3 DNA is held: 45 bases, read in frame from base 1.

Recombination connected TRBV5-4 to TRBJ2-3, with 8 bases in between that match TRBD1. The sequence was obtained from a female donor with breast cancer. Some clones in this sample may be carry-over from other donors' samples. The sequencing input was axillary lymph node tissue. The DNA reads as follows: TGTGCCAGCAGACTCGACAGGGGAGTAACAGATACGCAGTATTTT. This translates into CASRLDRGVTDTQYF. When the CDR3 is completed using the reference TRBV5-4 and TRBJ2-3 genes on either side, the full variable domain is ETGVTQSPTHLIKTRGQQVTLRCSSQSGHNTVSWYQQALGQGPQFIFQYYREEENGRGNFPPRFSGLQFPNYSSELNVNALELDDSALYLCASRLDRGVTDTQYFGPGTRLTVL.